This T cell receptor (beta chain) is from a study of naive and memory T cell subsets. In germline, CDR1 is DFQATT, CDR2 SNEGSKA (reference sequence). The CDR3 covers 14 residues. Trimming pared 6 bases from V and 0 bases from J, leaving 14 bases between. Both TRBC1 and TRBC2 were covered by a beta constant-region primer of two equimolar oligonucleotides. MiXCR was run by TCRdb on the UMI-ligation and nested PCR reads, yielding one entry per CDR3 protein. This sample carries some 87,000 distinct CDR3 sequences, 6% to 7.5% of them seen once, and the ten largest clones take around 1.5%. Sequences were obtained from central memory CD4+ T cells from blood. The chain employs TRBV20-1 and TRBJ1-1; D gene ambiguous. The sequence came from a human donor in good health. CDR3 region: CSARQGRVNTEAFF. CDR3 bases: TGCAGTGCCCGACAAGGAAGGGTGAACACTGAAGCTTTCTTT.